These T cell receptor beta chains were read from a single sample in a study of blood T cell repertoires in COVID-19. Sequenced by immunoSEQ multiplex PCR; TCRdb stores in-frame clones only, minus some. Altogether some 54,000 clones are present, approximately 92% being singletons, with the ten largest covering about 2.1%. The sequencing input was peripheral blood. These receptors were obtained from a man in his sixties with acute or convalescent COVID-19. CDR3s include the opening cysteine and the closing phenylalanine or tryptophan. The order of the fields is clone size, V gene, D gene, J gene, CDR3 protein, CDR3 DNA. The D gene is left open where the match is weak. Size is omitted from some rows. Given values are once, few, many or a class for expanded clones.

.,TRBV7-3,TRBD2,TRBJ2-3,CASSVTSGSTDTQYF,TGTGCCAGCAGCGTAACTAGCGGAAGCACAGATACGCAGTATTTT
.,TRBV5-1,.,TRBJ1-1,CASSLASTEAFF,TGCGCCAGCAGCTTGGCCTCCACTGAAGCTTTCTTT
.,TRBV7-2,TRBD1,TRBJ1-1,CASSLATSRTGGFTEAFF,TGTGCCAGCAGCTTAGCCACTAGCCGGACAGGGGGCTTCACTGAAGCTTTCTTT
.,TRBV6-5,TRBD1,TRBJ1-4,CAGQTGSGEKLFF,TGTGCCGGGCAGACAGGGAGCGGTGAAAAACTGTTTTTT
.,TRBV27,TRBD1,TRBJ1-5,CASSSPRQYRGPYSNQPQHF,TGTGCCAGCAGTTCCCCCCGACAGTACAGGGGGCCCTATAGCAATCAGCCCCAGCATTTT
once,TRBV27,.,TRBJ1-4,CASSTREDEKLFF,TGTGCCAGCAGTACCAGGGAGGATGAAAAACTGTTTTTT
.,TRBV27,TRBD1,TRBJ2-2,CASLGQDGAGELFF,TGTGCCAGTCTAGGACAGGATGGTGCCGGGGAGCTGTTTTTT
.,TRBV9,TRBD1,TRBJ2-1,CASSVRQGPGAYNEQFF,TGTGCCAGCAGCGTAAGACAGGGCCCAGGGGCTTACAATGAGCAGTTCTTC
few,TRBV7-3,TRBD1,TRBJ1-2,CASSPGQGVGGYTF,TGTGCCAGCAGCCCGGGACAGGGGGTGGGCGGCTACACCTTC
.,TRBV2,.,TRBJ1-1,CASKLTGESTEAFF,TGTGCCAGCAAACTGACAGGAGAGTCCACTGAAGCTTTCTTT
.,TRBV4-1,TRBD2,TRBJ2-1,CASSQDTLAGATGLNQQFF,TGCGCCAGCAGCCAAGATACACTAGCGGGAGCAACAGGACTCAATCAGCAGTTCTTC
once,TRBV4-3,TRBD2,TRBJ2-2,CASSQAPTSSGELFF,TGCGCCAGCAGCCAGGCTCCGACTAGCTCCGGGGAGCTGTTTTTT
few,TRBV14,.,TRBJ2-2,CASSQVGTPNTGELFF,TGTGCCAGCAGCCAAGTGGGGACACCGAACACCGGGGAGCTGTTTTTT
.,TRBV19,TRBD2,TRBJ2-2,CASEGLAGVNTGELFF,TGTGCCAGCGAAGGACTAGCGGGAGTTAACACCGGGGAGCTGTTTTTT
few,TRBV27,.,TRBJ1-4,CASSSPPNEKLFF,TGTGCCAGCAGTTCCCCCCCAAATGAAAAACTGTTTTTT
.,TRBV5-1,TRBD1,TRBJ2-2,CASSLAGGKNTGELFF,TGCGCCAGCAGCTTGGCAGGGGGCAAGAACACCGGGGAGCTGTTTTTT
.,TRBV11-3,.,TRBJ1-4,CASSLGGTGNEKLFF,TGTGCCAGCAGCTTAGGCGGGACGGGGAATGAAAAACTGTTTTTT
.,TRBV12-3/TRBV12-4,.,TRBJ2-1,CASSLASSNEQFF,TGTGCCAGCAGTTTAGCCAGTTCCAATGAGCAGTTCTTC
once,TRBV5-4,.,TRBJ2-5,CASSLTGSQTQYF,TGTGCCAGCAGCTTGACGGGTTCACAGACCCAGTACTTC
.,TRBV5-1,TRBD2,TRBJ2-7,CASSVPLAGDVDEQYF,TGCGCCAGCAGCGTACCCTTAGCGGGAGATGTAGATGAGCAGTACTTC
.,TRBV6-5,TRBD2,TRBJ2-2,CASSYSGGSTGELFF,TGTGCCAGCAGTTACTCGGGGGGGAGCACCGGGGAGCTGTTTTTT
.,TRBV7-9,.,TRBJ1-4,CASSPRSGRISEKLFF,TGTGCCAGCAGCCCAAGAAGCGGAAGGATTAGTGAAAAACTGTTTTTT
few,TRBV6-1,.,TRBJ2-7,CASSEATGESYEQYF,TGTGCCAGCAGTGAAGCGACGGGAGAGTCCTACGAGCAGTACTTC
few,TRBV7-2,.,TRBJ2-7,CASRGGNEQYF,TGTGCCAGCAGAGGGGGAAACGAGCAGTACTTC
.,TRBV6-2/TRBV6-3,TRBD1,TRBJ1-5,CASSLLPDRVRQPQHF,TGTGCCAGCAGTCTCCTCCCGGACAGGGTACGTCAGCCCCAGCATTTT
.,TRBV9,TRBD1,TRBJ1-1,CASSPFGGGENTEAFF,TGTGCCAGCAGCCCCTTCGGAGGGGGCGAGAACACTGAAGCTTTCTTT
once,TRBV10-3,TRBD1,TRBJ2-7,CAIAGTGVTYEQYF,TGTGCCATCGCCGGGACAGGGGTTACCTACGAGCAGTACTTC
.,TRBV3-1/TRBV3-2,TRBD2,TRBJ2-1,CASSLGSGGYNEQFF,TGTGCCAGCAGCCTCGGAAGCGGGGGATACAATGAGCAGTTCTTC
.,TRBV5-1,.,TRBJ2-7,CASSLEGGDEQYF,TGCGCCAGCAGCTTGGAAGGTGGAGACGAGCAGTACTTC
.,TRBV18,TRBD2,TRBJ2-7,CASSPGLAGVEQYF,TGTGCCAGCTCACCTGGACTAGCGGGAGTTGAGCAGTACTTC
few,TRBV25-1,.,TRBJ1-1,CASSAPTGSMNTEAFF,TGTGCCAGCAGTGCCCCAACCGGGAGCATGAACACTGAAGCTTTCTTT
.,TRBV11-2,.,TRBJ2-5,CASSLDPSETQYF,TGTGCCAGCAGCTTAGACCCTAGCGAGACCCAGTACTTC
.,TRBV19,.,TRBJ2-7,CASSTQWSHEQYF,TGTGCCAGTAGTACCCAGTGGTCCCACGAGCAGTACTTC
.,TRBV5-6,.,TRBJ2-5,CASSLGFTGWETQYF,TGTGCCAGCAGCTTGGGATTTACAGGGTGGGAGACCCAGTACTTC
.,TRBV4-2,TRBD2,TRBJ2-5,CASSPRLAGAQETQYF,TGTGCCAGCAGCCCTCGACTAGCGGGGGCCCAAGAGACCCAGTACTTC
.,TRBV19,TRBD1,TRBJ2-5,CASRFTGESETQYF,TGTGCCAGTAGATTCACAGGGGAGAGCGAGACCCAGTACTTC
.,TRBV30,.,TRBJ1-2,CAWSETAYGYTF,TGTGCCTGGAGTGAGACAGCGTATGGCTACACCTTC
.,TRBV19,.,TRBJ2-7,CASSRKPGSYEQYF,TGTGCCAGTAGTAGAAAACCAGGGTCCTACGAGCAGTACTTC
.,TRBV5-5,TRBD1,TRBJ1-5,CASSAGQRLSQPQHF,TGTGCCAGCAGCGCGGGACAGCGCCTAAGTCAGCCCCAGCATTTT
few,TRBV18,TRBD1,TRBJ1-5,CASSPGPTGDGNQPQHF,TGTGCCAGCTCACCTGGGCCCACAGGGGATGGCAATCAGCCCCAGCATTTT
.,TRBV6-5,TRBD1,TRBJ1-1,CASSYSQGARTEAFF,TGTGCCAGCAGTTACTCACAGGGGGCGAGGACTGAAGCTTTCTTT
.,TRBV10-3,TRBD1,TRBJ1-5,CAISAGTGNSNQPQHF,TGTGCCATCAGCGCCGGGACAGGGAATAGCAATCAGCCCCAGCATTTT
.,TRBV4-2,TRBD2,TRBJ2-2,CASSQAAGYTGELFF,TGTGCCAGCAGCCAAGCAGCGGGGTACACCGGGGAGCTGTTTTTT
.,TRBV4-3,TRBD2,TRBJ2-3,CASSLGASGTLNTDTQYF,TGCGCCAGCAGCCTGGGGGCTAGCGGGACTTTAAACACAGATACGCAGTATTTT
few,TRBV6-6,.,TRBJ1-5,CASSSGRSNQPQHF,TGTGCCAGCAGTTCGGGGAGGAGCAATCAGCCCCAGCATTTT
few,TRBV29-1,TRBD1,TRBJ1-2,CSVVDSKTGSYGYTF,TGCAGCGTTGTGGACTCCAAGACAGGGAGCTATGGCTACACCTTC